Shown below are 30 T cell receptor beta chains from a single sample sequenced in a study of blood T cell repertoires in COVID-19. Data came from immunoSEQ multiplex PCR; TCRdb stores just in-frame clones and leaves some out. The sample records under 250,000 clones, 75% to 85% being singletons. The source material was peripheral blood. These receptors were collected from a human donor in a cohort sampled during active COVID-19.

This chain joins TRBV6-5 and TRBJ2-5, with TRBD1 matching 10 bases. Unmatched junction bases numbered 8, after V lost 5 bases and J lost 5 bases. The CDR3 covers 15 residues. Germline V CDR1 and CDR2: MNHEY, SVGAGI. The CDR3 is CASSLTGGAWETQYF. The CDR3 bases are TGTGCCAGCAGTCTGACAGGGGGCGCGTGGGAGACCCAGTACTTC.

This chain links TRBV18 with TRBJ2-7; 7 nucleotides match TRBD2. Germline CDR1 reads KGHSH; CDR2 reads LQKENI. Trimming removed 3 bases from V and 3 bases from J; junction bases left unmatched: 11. The CDR3 runs 16 residues. The chain's CDR3 is CASSPLASGVGYEQYF. As DNA, the CDR3 is TGTGCCAGCTCACCCCTGGCTAGCGGAGTGGGCTACGAGCAGTACTTC. Supplemented by reference TRBV18 and TRBJ2-7, the full variable domain reads NAGVMQNPRHLVRRRGQEARLRCSPMKGHSHVYWYRQLPEEGLKFMVYLQKENIIDESGMPKERFSAEFPKEGPSILRIQQVVRGDSAAYFCASSPLASGVGYEQYFGPGTRLTVT.

The chain is built from TRBV5-1 and TRBJ2-5, with 7 bases fitting TRBD1. Germline values: CDR1 SGHRS, CDR2 YFSETQ. Losses at the gene ends were 1 base for V and 5 bases for J; bases not matched to a gene: 5. The CDR3 contains 14 residues. The CDR3 is CASSLRGRGETQYF. The CDR3 coding sequence is TGCGCCAGCAGCTTGCGGGGCAGGGGGGAGACCCAGTACTTC.

The CDR3 region is CATSGASGRPTQYF. The CDR3 nucleotides are TGTGCCACCAGTGGGGCAAGCGGGAGACCTACGCAGTATTTT. The V call is TRBV24-1, the J call TRBJ2-3; 8 bases align to TRBD2. CDR3 size: 14 residues. CDR1 and CDR2 (germline): KGHDR, SFDVKD. V shed 5 bases and J 8 bases; nucleotides not matched to a gene: 8.

The chain couples TRBV2 to TRBJ2-3, with TRBD1 matching 9 bases. The germline gives CDR1 SNHLY, CDR2 FYNNEI. J was trimmed by 2 bases and V by 5 bases; bases with no gene match: 8. The CDR3 is made up of 16 amino acids. This chain's CDR3 is CASSLRGQGITDTQYF. The CDR3 bases are TGTGCCAGCAGTCTACGGGGACAGGGTATCACAGATACGCAGTATTTT.

The chain couples TRBV5-1 to TRBJ2-2; maybe TRBD2 (5 bases). The CDR3 consists of 15 residues. Germline CDR1 is SGHRS and CDR2 is YFSETQ. V was trimmed by 6 bases and J by 4 bases, leaving 16 bases between them. DNA of the CDR3: TGCGCCAGCACCACCTCGGTTCGGGGCACCGGGGAGCTGTTTTTT. This encodes CASTTSVRGTGELFF. Full variable domain (missing parts from reference TRBV5-1 and TRBJ2-2): KAGVTQTPRYLIKTRGQQVTLSCSPISGHRSVSWYQQTPGQGLQFLFEYFSETQRNKGNFPGRFSGRQFSNSRSEMNVSTLELGDSALYLCASTTSVRGTGELFFGEGSRLTVL.

The chain employs TRBV7-6 and TRBJ2-2; perhaps TRBD1 as D (5 bases). CDR1 SGHVS and CDR2 FNYEAQ come from the germline V gene. V was cut by 1 base and J by 0 bases, with 9 bases left in between. The CDR3 spans 16 residues. This CDR3 is CASSLGRQTNTGELFF. The CDR3 region has the DNA TGTGCCAGCAGCTTAGGTAGACAGACGAACACCGGGGAGCTGTTTTTT.

Written as DNA, the CDR3 is TGTGCCAGCAGCGTAGAGGGGCTGTACGCTAGCGGGAGTGCGGGGGAGCTGTTTTTT. This encodes CASSVEGLYASGSAGELFF. The rearrangement links TRBV9 to TRBJ2-2; 10 bases are a match to TRBD2. Germline-derived CDR1 and CDR2 are SGDLS and YYNGEE. J gave up 8 bases and V 0 bases, and 16 bases lay outside the gene matches. The CDR3 extends over 19 amino acids.

The chain is built from TRBV5-1 and TRBJ2-1; the match to TRBD2 covers 10 bases. V was clipped by 0 bases and J by 8 bases; unmatched bases: 11. CDR1 and CDR2 (germline): SGHRS, YFSETQ. The CDR3 spans 17 residues. The CDR3 loop is CASSLDPGASGSYEQFF. CDR3 bases: TGCGCCAGCAGCTTGGATCCCGGGGCTAGCGGGAGTTATGAGCAGTTCTTC. Full variable domain (rest looked up from reference TRBV5-1 and TRBJ2-1): KAGVTQTPRYLIKTRGQQVTLSCSPISGHRSVSWYQQTPGQGLQFLFEYFSETQRNKGNFPGRFSGRQFSNSRSEMNVSTLELGDSALYLCASSLDPGASGSYEQFFGPGTRLTVL.

This chain uses TRBV30 with TRBJ1-6; D not resolved. From germline, CDR1 is GTSNPN and CDR2 SVGIG (reference sequence). V was cut by 4 bases and J by 4 bases, with 5 bases left in between. There are 12 residues in the CDR3. The CDR3 protein is CAWTFYNSPLHF. CDR3 sequence (DNA): TGTGCCTGGACATTTTATAATTCACCCCTCCACTTT.

This chain connects TRBV12-3 or TRBV12-4 to TRBJ2-2; D is ambiguous. V lost 5 bases and J lost 7, with 8 bases in between. The CDR3 has 12 amino acids. The CDR3 is CASSARFGELFF. As DNA, the CDR3 is TGTGCCAGCAGTGCCCGGTTCGGGGAGCTGTTTTTT.

The J gene is TRBJ2-5, the V gene TRBV19; 8 nucleotides match TRBD1. Germline assignment: CDR1 LNHDA and CDR2 SQIVND (reference sequence). After removal of 5 bases from V and 2 bases from J, the junction contained 1 base not matched to a gene. The CDR3 length is 13 residues. DNA of the CDR3: TGTGCCAGTAGTTACAGGGGGCAAGAGACCCAGTACTTC. Translating it yields CASSYRGQETQYF.

This clone is a singleton in its sample. This chain links TRBV9 with TRBJ1-1; D may be TRBD1 (6 bases). The ends were cut back, 0 bases at V and 2 bases at J, with 11 bases in the middle. The CDR3 sequence is 15 residues long. The V gene's germline CDR1 is SGDLS and CDR2 YYNGEE. The CDR3 bases are TGTGCCAGCAGCGTAGCTCCGACAGGTAACACTGAAGCTTTCTTT. Protein product: CASSVAPTGNTEAFF.

The chain combines TRBV2 with TRBJ1-2, with TRBD1 matching 7 bases. Germline assignment: CDR1 SNHLY and CDR2 FYNNEI. The CDR3 consists of 14 residues. V trimming: 1 base; J trimming: 7 bases; junction bases outside the gene matches: 6. CDR3 nucleotides: TGTGCCAGCAGTGAAGACAGGGGCCGGGTTGGCTACACCTTC. Translation: CASSEDRGRVGYTF.

This chain links TRBV25-1 with TRBJ1-1; tentative D call: TRBD1 (5 bases). This CDR3 contains 14 residues. The V end lost 4 bases, the J end lost 5 bases, and 14 bases lay between the germline ends. CDR1 MGHDK and CDR2 SYGVNS come from the germline V gene. CDR3 protein: CASSAGRTGTEAFF. Written as DNA, the CDR3 is TGTGCCAGCAGTGCAGGGAGGACGGGAACTGAAGCTTTCTTT.

V is TRBV3-1 (or the pseudogene TRBV3-2) and J is TRBJ2-7; a possible D gene is TRBD1 (6 bases). The CDR3 is 13 amino acids. The V gene's germline CDR1 is LGHDT and CDR2 YNNKEL (reference sequence). Trimming left V 8 bases short and J 2 bases short, with 13 bases between. CDR3 in amino acids: CASENRVTYEQYF. The DNA for the CDR3 is TGTGCCAGCGAGAACAGGGTAACCTACGAGCAGTACTTC.

The V and J genes are TRBV27 and TRBJ2-7, with D maybe TRBD2 (5 bases). The CDR3 length is 15 residues. V was pared by 5 bases and J by 4 bases, with 18 bases between. From germline, CDR1 is MNHEY and CDR2 SMNVEV (reference sequence). The CDR3: CASSPLRDLVYEQYF. Written as DNA, the CDR3 is TGTGCCAGCAGTCCCCTCCGGGATCTAGTATACGAGCAGTACTTC.

In DNA form, the CDR3 reads TGTGCCAGCAGTCAGGGACTAGCGGGAGTGGGTGAGCAGTTCTTC. It translates to CASSQGLAGVGEQFF. The chain joins TRBV27 to TRBJ2-1; TRBD2 matches 14 bases. There are 15 residues in the CDR3. CDR1 is MNHEY and CDR2 is SMNVEV in the germline V gene (reference sequence). The J segment lost 9 bases and the V segment lost 5 bases, leaving 6 bases of the junction unmatched.

The J gene is TRBJ2-7, the V gene TRBV28, with 7 bases that match TRBD1. CDR1 MDHEN and CDR2 SYDVKM come from the germline V gene. This CDR3 is built from 15 residues. J gave up 5 bases and V 4 bases, and 11 bases lay outside the gene matches. CDR3 protein: CASSSPNRGTDEQYF. The CDR3 DNA reads TGTGCCAGCAGTTCTCCTAACAGGGGAACAGACGAGCAGTACTTC.

The CDR3 region is CASSSGQVRYTNTGELFF. The CDR3, as DNA: TGCGCCAGCAGCTCCGGACAGGTCCGATATACGAACACCGGGGAGCTGTTTTTT. V is TRBV10-2 and J is TRBJ2-2; TRBD1 aligns across 7 bases. Germline V gives CDR1 WSHSY, CDR2 SAAADI. This CDR3 has 18 residues. Trimming at V came to 6 bases and at J to 0 bases, leaving 13 bases not matched to a gene.

The table lists this clone with a count of one. This sequence joins TRBV28 and TRBJ2-1; D remains unclear. Germline-derived CDR1 and CDR2 are MDHEN and SYDVKM. CDR3 size: 16 residues. Between the trimmed V and J ends, which lost 4 bases and 0 bases, there was a span of 13 bases. CDR3 protein: CASSSAGFSSYNEQFF. In DNA, the CDR3 is TGTGCCAGCAGTTCCGCCGGGTTTTCCTCCTACAATGAGCAGTTCTTC.

This clone was observed a handful of times. CDR3 in amino acids: CSAGAVQPQHF. Written as DNA, the CDR3 is TGCAGTGCAGGGGCCGTTCAGCCCCAGCATTTT. V is TRBV20-1 and J is TRBJ1-5, with D possibly matching TRBD1 (5 bases). The CDR3 spans 11 residues. The germline V gene has CDR1 DFQATT and CDR2 SNEGSKA (reference sequence). The V end was cut by 6 bases, the J end by 6 bases, with 9 bases between.

This clone was detected only once. The rearrangement joins TRBV7-8 to TRBJ2-7; TRBD1 agrees at 8 bases. The CDR3 consists of 14 residues. The germline CDR1 and CDR2 sequences are SGHVS and FQNEAQ. The V segment lost 3 bases and the J segment 2 bases; nucleotides outside the gene matches: 3. The CDR3 DNA reads as TGTGCCAGCAGCTTGGGGACAGGTGCCTACGAGCAGTACTTC. It yields the protein CASSLGTGAYEQYF.

This chain joins TRBV10-3 and TRBJ1-2; TRBD1 aligns across 7 bases. V trimming: 6 bases; J trimming: 8 bases; junction bases outside the gene matches: 12. The CDR3 runs to 14 residues. Germline V gene lookup returns CDR1 ENHRY and CDR2 SYGVKD. CDR3 loop: CAIRGDSMSSGYTF. In DNA, the CDR3 is TGTGCCATCAGGGGGGACAGTATGTCTTCGGGCTACACCTTC.

The chain couples TRBV27 to TRBJ2-2; TRBD2 matches at 9 bases. CDR1 and CDR2 (germline): MNHEY, SMNVEV (reference sequence). J was trimmed by 8 bases and V by 5 bases; bases with no gene match: 12. This CDR3 region has 16 residues. The CDR3 DNA reads as TGTGCCAGCAGTCCCGGGCGAGCGGGAGGTCCGGGGGAGCTGTTTTTT. Protein product: CASSPGRAGGPGELFF.

This rearrangement joins TRBV5-1 to TRBJ2-7; the match to TRBD2 covers 12 bases. Losses at the gene ends were 3 bases for V and 7 bases for J; bases not matched to a gene: 5. In germline, CDR1 is SGHRS, CDR2 YFSETQ. The CDR3 consists of 14 residues. The CDR3 sequence is CASSSGLAGREQYF. CDR3 coding DNA: TGCGCCAGCAGCTCTGGACTAGCGGGACGGGAGCAGTACTTC.

This clone has just a few counts. The chain has TRBV2 and TRBJ2-7, with TRBD2 matching 14 bases. The germline gives CDR1 SNHLY, CDR2 FYNNEI. CDR3 length equals 14 residues. J lost 7 bases, V lost 9 bases, and 8 bases had no gene match. CDR3 amino acids: CARPGLAGGWEQYF. CDR3 coding DNA: TGTGCCAGACCCGGACTAGCGGGAGGTTGGGAGCAGTACTTC.

The chain carries TRBV27 and TRBJ1-5; D perhaps matches TRBD1 (5 bases). Between the trimmed V and J ends, which lost 3 bases and 6 bases, there was a span of 9 bases. Germline V gives CDR1 MNHEY, CDR2 SMNVEV (reference sequence). CDR3 size: 13 residues. The chain's CDR3 is CASSFQGGQPQHF. In DNA, the CDR3 is TGTGCCAGCAGTTTTCAGGGTGGTCAGCCCCAGCATTTT.

This chain connects TRBV28 to TRBJ2-7; tentative D call: TRBD2 (6 bases). V gave up 5 bases and J gave up 1 base, with 15 bases separating them. Germline CDR1 and CDR2: MDHEN and SYDVKM. This CDR3 spans 15 amino acids. The CDR3: CASSPTWEASYEQYF. The DNA of the CDR3 is TGTGCCAGCAGTCCCACGTGGGAGGCATCCTACGAGCAGTACTTC.

The CDR3 loop reads CASSLGTSHLAKNIQYF. The CDR3 region has the DNA TGTGCCAGCAGCTTGGGGACTAGCCATCTAGCCAAAAACATTCAGTACTTC. The chain recombines TRBV5-6 with TRBJ2-4; 8 nucleotides agree with TRBD2. The V segment lost 0 bases and the J segment 0 bases; nucleotides outside the gene matches: 5. The germline CDR1 and CDR2 sequences are SGHDT and YYEEEE. The CDR3 is made up of 17 amino acids.